Sequencing of this T cell receptor (beta chain) was carried out in a study of cytomegalovirus exposure and HLA in healthy donors. Study results and limitations: It was 150 or so TCR beta chains that were listed as cytomegalovirus-associated. Three chains linked to CMV were shown in vitro to be specific for CMV antigens.

Repertoires were generated with immunoSEQ multiplex PCR, while TCRdb's copy carries only in-frame clones and drops some. The sample records under 250,000 clones, more than 75% being singletons. To note about this clone: Its specificity is unknown.

Trimming took 6 bases from V and 6 from J, leaving 30 bases between them. CDR3 length: 19 amino acids. Per the germline V gene, CDR1 is MDHEN and CDR2 is SYDVKM. The chain links TRBV28 to TRBJ2-1, with a weak D call TRBD2 (7 bases). Sample: PBMCs. The source is a man between 18 and 29 years old in good health and CMV-seropositive. The CDR3 here is CASSYGPAGARRRINEQFF. CDR3 DNA: TGTGCCAGCAGCTACGGGCCTGCGGGGGCCAGAAGAAGGATCAATGAGCAGTTCTTC.